The 20 T cell receptor beta chains presented below share a single source sample, sequenced in a study of blood T cell repertoires in COVID-19. TCRdb's copy holds only in-frame clones and misses some; the assay was immunoSEQ multiplex PCR. The sample carries approximately 140,000 clones, around 84% recorded once. The sequenced sample consisted of peripheral blood. These receptors came from a human donor in a cohort sampled during active COVID-19.

The chain employs TRBV28 and TRBJ1-3; D perhaps matches TRBD1 (6 bases). V was pared by 5 bases and J by 6 bases, with 20 bases between. CDR3 length: 16 amino acids. Germline CDR1 MDHEN, CDR2 SYDVKM. The DNA for the CDR3 is TGTGCCAGCAGTCTCATAGCAAGGACAGTCGAAAACACCATATATTTT. Its protein product is CASSLIARTVENTIYF.

V usage is TRBV21-1 and J usage is TRBJ1-4; the table's D call of TRBD1 was not tested on the DNA. TRBV21-1 is an annotated pseudogene. The CDR3 length is 14 residues. CDR3 DNA: TGTGCCAGCGGACCGGACAGGGTGAATGAAAAACTGTTTTTT. Protein sequence: CASGPDRVNEKLFF.

The chain recombines TRBV12-3 or TRBV12-4 with TRBJ1-5; no firm D call. This CDR3 region has 12 residues. Trimming shortened V by 5 bases and J by 2 bases, and 4 bases separated the two germline ends. DNA for the CDR3: TGTGCCAGCAGTCGCGGCAATCAGCCCCAGCATTTT. This gives the protein CASSRGNQPQHF.

V gene TRBV7-9 combines with J gene TRBJ2-5; tentative D call: TRBD1 (6 bases). This CDR3 region has 16 residues. The germline gives CDR1 SEHNR, CDR2 FQNEAQ (reference sequence). V lost 5 bases, J lost 1 base, and 17 bases lay in between. Written as DNA, the CDR3 is TGTGCCAGCAGCCAACAGGGTTGGGGGAGCCAAGAGACCCAGTACTTC. Residues: CASSQQGWGSQETQYF.

The chain combines TRBV13 with TRBJ1-3; 10 nucleotides line up with TRBD1. The CDR3 is 13 residues long. V shed 5 bases and J 8 bases; nucleotides not matched to a gene: 3. Germline V lookup: CDR1 PRHDT, CDR2 FYEKMQ (reference sequence). Here the CDR3 reads CASSQDRGDTIYF. In DNA form, the CDR3 reads TGTGCCAGCAGCCAGGACAGGGGGGACACCATATATTTT.

V gene TRBV15 combines with J gene TRBJ1-2; D ambiguous. The CDR3 length is 14 residues. CDR1 and CDR2 from the germline V gene are LNHNV and YYDKDF (reference sequence). V shed 1 base and J shed 4 bases, with 10 bases lying between them. CDR3 sequence: CATSRGGGSYGYTF. The CDR3, as DNA: TGTGCCACCAGCAGAGGTGGCGGGTCCTATGGCTACACCTTC.

V and J are TRBV7-2 and TRBJ1-3; D uncertain. This CDR3 comprises 14 residues. The V and J ends lost 2 bases and 0 bases respectively, with 5 bases between them. Germline CDR1 is SGHTA and CDR2 is FQGNSA. This CDR3 is CASSLTVSGNTIYF. The CDR3, as DNA: TGTGCCAGCAGCTTAACGGTCTCTGGAAACACCATATATTTT.

This clone was seen a single time. The V call is TRBV4-3, the J call TRBJ1-2, with 9 bases fitting TRBD1. The ends lost 4 bases at V and 6 bases at J; junction bases unmatched: 6. Germline CDR1 and CDR2: LGHNA and YSLEER. The CDR3 is 14 amino acids. The CDR3 is CASSLNRGRDGYTF. DNA for the CDR3: TGCGCCAGCAGCCTAAACAGGGGGCGAGATGGCTACACCTTC.

The gene calls are TRBV5-4 and TRBJ2-3, with D perhaps matching TRBD1 (5 bases). Looked up from germline, CDR1 is SGHNT and CDR2 is YYREEE (reference sequence). This CDR3 has 14 residues. V lost 7 bases and J 5 bases, leaving 17 bases between the germline ends. The DNA of the CDR3 is TGTGCCAGCTACCCCGCAGGTCAGGGAGATACGCAGTATTTT. This codes for CASYPAGQGDTQYF.

The chain employs TRBV6-5 and TRBJ2-4, with D perhaps TRBD1 (6 bases). V lost 0 bases to trimming and J lost 7 bases, with 10 bases between them. From germline, CDR1 is MNHEY and CDR2 SVGAGI. This CDR3 comprises 14 residues. The CDR3 sequence is CASSYSDRLNIQYF. The CDR3, as DNA: TGTGCCAGCAGTTACTCCGACAGGTTGAACATTCAGTACTTC.

The J gene is TRBJ2-5, the V gene TRBV7-3, with 7 nucleotides matching TRBD1. Germline V gene data show CDR1 as SGHTA and CDR2 as FQGTGA. V lost 1 base to trimming and J lost 2 bases; unmatched junction nucleotides: 7. CDR3 length: 16 amino acids. The CDR3, as DNA: TGTGCCAGCAGCTTAAAGAGGCGACAGGGACAAGAGACCCAGTACTTC. Translation: CASSLKRRQGQETQYF.

The chain employs TRBV19 and TRBJ1-2; D may be TRBD1 (5 bases). Germline V CDR1 and CDR2: LNHDA, SQIVND (reference sequence). Trimming shortened V by 3 bases and J by 10 bases, and 27 bases separated the two germline ends. The CDR3 extends over 17 amino acids. The CDR3 loop reads CASSIGKGRLGGLDYTF. DNA of the CDR3: TGTGCCAGTAGTATCGGGAAAGGACGGCTCGGGGGTTTGGACTACACCTTC.

The rearrangement links TRBV14 to TRBJ1-1, with a possible D match to TRBD1 (5 bases). The germline V gene has CDR1 SGHDN and CDR2 FVKESK. The CDR3 contains 18 residues. V was pared by 2 bases and J by 6 bases, with 25 bases between. The CDR3 protein is CASSQLRGSTTRVPEAFF. The CDR3 nucleotides read TGTGCCAGCAGCCAACTCCGGGGGAGTACAACCCGAGTCCCTGAAGCTTTCTTT.

The chain is built from TRBV6-2 or TRBV6-3 and TRBJ1-4, with TRBD1 as a possible D gene (5 bases). V was shortened by 5 bases and J by 2 bases, with 15 bases between the two germline ends. The CDR3 consists of 16 residues. Germline V gene lookup returns CDR1 MNHEY and CDR2 SVGEGT. This chain's CDR3 is CASSRLRTPTNEKLFF. CDR3 nucleotide sequence: TGTGCCAGCAGTCGACTTCGGACACCTACTAATGAAAAACTGTTTTTT.

J is TRBJ2-5 and V is TRBV30; TRBD2 might be the D (5 bases). The V end was cut by 0 bases, the J end by 5 bases, with 19 bases between. Germline V gives CDR1 GTSNPN, CDR2 SVGIG (reference sequence). The CDR3 loop spans 16 amino acids. CDR3 sequence (DNA): TGTGCCTGGAGTGTACCGTCCTCCGGAGGATGGGAGACCCAGTACTTC. Protein: CAWSVPSSGGWETQYF.

The CDR3 coding sequence is TGCGCCAGCAGCTTGGTCGCGGGGGAGTCCTACGAGCAGTACTTC. Amino acid sequence: CASSLVAGESYEQYF. V is TRBV5-1 and J is TRBJ2-7, with 7 positions matching TRBD2. V was pared by 0 bases and J by 1 base, with 4 bases of the junction left unmatched. CDR3 size: 15 residues. Germline-derived CDR1 and CDR2 are SGHRS and YFSETQ.

This chain joins TRBV5-1 and TRBJ2-5; possible D gene TRBD2, 6 bases. Per germline, CDR1 SGHRS and CDR2 YFSETQ. V gave up 0 bases and J gave up 5 bases, with 14 bases separating them. The CDR3 has 15 residues. CDR3 in DNA: TGCGCCAGCAGCTTGGTCGGGACTCCGGAGGAGACCCAGTACTTC. It yields the protein CASSLVGTPEETQYF.

The V call is TRBV3-1 (or the pseudogene TRBV3-2), the J call TRBJ1-2, with D possibly being TRBD1 (5 bases). Trimming shortened V by 3 bases and J by 8 bases, and 19 bases separated the two germline ends. CDR1 LGHDT and CDR2 YNNKEL come from the germline V gene (reference sequence). The CDR3 spans 15 residues. The CDR3 nucleotides read TGTGCCAGCAGCCACAAAACTGGGGGGAGGAGCGGCTACACCTTC. Protein product: CASSHKTGGRSGYTF.

This chain joins TRBV5-1 and TRBJ1-3; 9 bases fit TRBD1. V gave up 3 bases and J gave up 8 bases; unmatched junction bases: 6. Germline values: CDR1 SGHRS, CDR2 YFSETQ. CDR3 size: 14 residues. The CDR3 bases are TGCGCCAGCAGCTCTGGACAGGGGCAGGACACCATATATTTT. Its protein product is CASSSGQGQDTIYF.

The CDR3 here is CASSLDDRSSGNTIYF. The CDR3 DNA reads as TGTGCCAGCAGCTTAGATGACAGATCCTCTGGAAACACCATATATTTT. The J gene is TRBJ1-3, the V gene TRBV11-1; D might be TRBD1 (5 bases). CDR3 length: 16 amino acids. Trimming cost V 1 base and J 0 bases, with 10 bases left between them. Germline lookup yields CDR1 SGHAT and CDR2 FQDESV (reference sequence).